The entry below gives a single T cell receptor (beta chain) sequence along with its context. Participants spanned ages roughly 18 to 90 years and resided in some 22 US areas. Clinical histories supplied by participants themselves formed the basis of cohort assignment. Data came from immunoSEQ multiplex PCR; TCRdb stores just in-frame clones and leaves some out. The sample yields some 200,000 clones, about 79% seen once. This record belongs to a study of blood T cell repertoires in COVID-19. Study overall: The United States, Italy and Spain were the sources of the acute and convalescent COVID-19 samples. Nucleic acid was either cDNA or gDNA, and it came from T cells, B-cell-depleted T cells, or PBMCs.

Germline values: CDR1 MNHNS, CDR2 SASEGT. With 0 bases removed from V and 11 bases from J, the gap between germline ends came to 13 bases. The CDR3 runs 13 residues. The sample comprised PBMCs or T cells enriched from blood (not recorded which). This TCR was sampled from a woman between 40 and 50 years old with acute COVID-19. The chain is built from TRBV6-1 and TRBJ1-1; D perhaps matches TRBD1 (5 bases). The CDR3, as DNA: TGTGCCAGCAGTGAAGCTAGGCAGGGAGGCGCTTTCTTT. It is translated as CASSEARQGGAFF.